Shown below are 28 T cell receptor beta chains from a single sample sequenced in a study of Tregs in tolerant kidney transplant recipients. The assay was immunoSEQ multiplex PCR, and TCRdb's table has in-frame clones only and misses some. This listing includes roughly 48,000 clones. The sample consisted of CD4+ T cells from blood, taken before the transplant. All receptors come from a human donor who received a combined kidney and bone marrow transplant.

As to this clone: The read is 3 residues too short to cover the CDR3 end, so that end is filled in from the germline J gene. The chain employs TRBV28 and TRBJ2-1, with TRBD2 matching 8 bases. Losses at the gene ends were 6 bases for V and 4 bases for J; bases not matched to a gene: 8. The CDR3 loop spans 15 amino acids. Looked up from germline, CDR1 is MDHEN and CDR2 is SYDVKM. CDR3: CASSPTGGGYNEQFF. The sequenced CDR3 bases are TGTGCCAGCAGCCCGACGGGGGGGGGATACAATGAG.

Comments on this clone: The read comes to an end 3 residues before the CDR3 does, leaving the germline J gene to fill in the end. This chain joins TRBV6-1 and TRBJ1-1; the D is unclear. CDR3 length equals 14 residues. Between the trimmed V and J ends, which lost 2 bases and 5 bases, there was a span of 12 bases. CDR1 is MNHNS, CDR2 SASEGT, per germline. The sequenced part of the CDR3 DNA is TGTGCCAGCAGTGAAAGAGAGGGCCGTACTGAA. It translates to CASSEREGRTE. The full CDR3 reads CASSEREGRTEAFF.

As for this clone: The observed sequence ends 3 residues before the CDR3 terminus, with the missing tail filled in from the germline J gene. The chain carries TRBV7-8 and TRBJ2-7, with D perhaps given as TRBD1 or TRBD2 (5 bases each). Germline CDR1 SGHVS, CDR2 FQNEAQ. The CDR3 sequence is 14 residues long. The ends were cut back, 3 bases at V and 3 bases at J, with 12 bases in the middle. CDR3 DNA, as far as it was read: TGTGCCAGCAGCTTTTTAGAGGGGAACTACGAG. Protein product: CASSFLEGNYE. Given in full, the CDR3 is CASSFLEGNYEQYF.

Remarks on this clone: The sequence runs out 3 residues before the end of the CDR3; the remainder is reconstructed from the germline J gene. V and J are TRBV20-1 and TRBJ2-5; 10 bases fit TRBD2. The germline V gene encodes CDR1 DFQATT and CDR2 SNEGSKA (reference sequence). The V gene end was trimmed by 5 bases and the J gene end by 3 bases; junction bases not matched to a gene: 12. The CDR3 totals 16 residues. CDR3 bases read: TGCAGTGCTGCCCGCCCTAGCGGGGGAAAGAAAGAGACC. Residues: CSAARPSGGKKET. The CDR3 as a whole reads CSAARPSGGKKETQYF.

CDR3 loop: CASSFDRGRPYEQYF. CDR3 DNA (partial): TGTGCCAGCAGTTTCGACAGGGGGCGACCCTACGAG. The chain links TRBV2 to TRBJ2-7; TRBD1 aligns across 10 bases. The CDR3 is cut off 3 residues early in the read; its end comes from the germline J gene. From germline, CDR1 is SNHLY and CDR2 FYNNEI. The ends lost 5 bases at V and 2 bases at J; junction bases unmatched: 6. This CDR3 region has 15 residues.

Regarding this clone: The missing CDR3 end, 3 residues past where the read stops, is filled in from the germline J gene. This chain connects TRBV5-1 to TRBJ2-7, with TRBD1 as a possible D gene (5 bases). Between the trimmed V and J ends, which lost 4 bases and 3 bases, there was a span of 17 bases. Germline V CDR1 and CDR2: SGHRS, YFSETQ. This CDR3 contains 15 residues. CDR3 sequence: CASSPTTGTVYEQYF. CDR3 DNA (partial): TGCGCCAGCAGCCCTACAACAGGTACCGTCTACGAG.

Of note for this clone: The sequence runs out 3 residues before the end of the CDR3; the remainder is reconstructed from the germline J gene. The genes are TRBV19 and TRBJ1-4, with D uncertain. The V and J ends lost 5 bases and 6 bases respectively, with 19 bases between them. The CDR3 loop spans 16 amino acids. Germline V gene sequence: CDR1 LNHDA, CDR2 SQIVND (reference sequence). CDR3 loop: CASSPGTRYGDEKLFF. The DNA read from the CDR3 is TGTGCCAGTAGTCCCGGCACCAGGTACGGAGATGAAAAA.

As for this clone: The CDR3 end falls 3 residues outside the read, so it is completed with the germline J gene. The chain is built from TRBV30 and TRBJ1-1; D gene uncertain. Trimming took off 6 bases at V and 1 base at J, with 18 bases between the two ends. Looked up from germline, CDR1 is GTSNPN and CDR2 is SVGIG (reference sequence). The CDR3 runs to 15 residues. The chain's CDR3 is CACEGRPNWNTEAFF. CDR3 DNA, as far as it was read: TGTGCCTGTGAAGGCAGGCCAAACTGGAACACTGAA.

Note on this clone: Read sequence stops 3 residues before the CDR3 end, and the germline J gene provides the missing end. This chain links TRBV30 with TRBJ1-6, with D perhaps matching TRBD1 (5 bases). The CDR3 loop spans 12 amino acids. The germline V gene has CDR1 GTSNPN and CDR2 SVGIG (reference sequence). CDR3 DNA, as far as it was read: TGTGCTTTGGACATTTATAATTCACCC. It is translated as CALDIYNSP. The full CDR3 protein reads CALDIYNSPLHF.

In the case of this clone: The read halts 3 residues ahead of the CDR3 end, with the missing end drawn from the germline J gene. This chain links TRBV18 with TRBJ2-7; 9 nucleotides match TRBD1. The CDR3 totals 16 residues. After removal of 0 bases from V and 4 bases from J, the junction contained 7 bases not matched to a gene. The germline CDR1 and CDR2 sequences are KGHSH and LQKENI. Partial CDR3 DNA: TGTGCCAGCTCACCACCGGGACAGGGACTTCTATACGAG. Residues: CASSPPGQGLLYE. The entire CDR3 protein reads CASSPPGQGLLYEQYF. Full variable domain (rest looked up from reference TRBV18 and TRBJ2-7): NAGVMQNPRHLVRRRGQEARLRCSPMKGHSHVYWYRQLPEEGLKFMVYLQKENIIDESGMPKERFSAEFPKEGPSILRIQQVVRGDSAAYFCASSPPGQGLLYEQYFGPGTRLTVT.

With regard to this clone: The read ends 3 residues early relative to the CDR3; the germline J gene fills the gap. The V call is TRBV11-2, the J call TRBJ2-2; D unclear. Germline V lookup: CDR1 SGHAT, CDR2 FQNNGV. V was cut by 4 bases and J by 7 bases, with 7 bases left in between. This CDR3 has 12 residues. The part of the CDR3 DNA that was read is TGTGCCAGCAGCTATAGTGGCGGGGAG. Translating it yields CASSYSGGE. The whole CDR3 sequence is CASSYSGGELFF.

As concerns this clone: The CDR3 is cut off 3 residues early in the read; its end comes from the germline J gene. The V call is TRBV7-8, the J call TRBJ2-3; 9 bases are a match to TRBD1. The ends lost 0 bases at V and 5 bases at J; junction bases unmatched: 12. Per the germline V gene, CDR1 is SGHVS and CDR2 is FQNEAQ. The CDR3 is made up of 18 amino acids. The part of the CDR3 DNA that was read is TGTGCCAGCAGCTTAGCGTACAACAGGGGGCATTTTGGAGATACG. Its protein is CASSLAYNRGHFGDT. The entire CDR3 reads CASSLAYNRGHFGDTQYF.

Details on this clone: Sequencing ends 3 residues short of the CDR3 end; the germline J gene provides the rest. This chain joins TRBV10-3 and TRBJ2-3; 7 bases align to TRBD2. CDR3 length equals 16 residues. Germline lookup yields CDR1 ENHRY and CDR2 SYGVKD. The J segment lost 4 bases and the V segment lost 2 bases, leaving 9 bases of the junction unmatched. This CDR3 reads CAISEVRAGASDTQYF. The covered CDR3 bases are TGTGCCATCAGTGAGGTTCGGGCGGGAGCGTCAGATACG.

Concerning this clone: Sequencing ends 3 residues short of the CDR3 end; the germline J gene provides the rest. The chain carries TRBV7-3 and TRBJ2-3, with D tentatively TRBD2 (6 bases). V dropped 2 bases and J dropped 4 bases, with 10 bases sitting between them. The CDR3 length is 14 residues. The germline gives CDR1 SGHTA, CDR2 FQGTGA. CDR3 loop: CASSLFGGADTQYF. Incomplete CDR3 DNA: TGTGCCAGCAGCTTATTCGGGGGAGCAGATACG.

The CDR3 DNA, read in part, is TGTGCCAGCAGCTTAGGAGGGGCAGGGGCCGGGTCTTTTGGC. This sequence encodes CASSLGGAGAGSFG. The whole CDR3 region reads CASSLGGAGAGSFGYTF. This chain links TRBV7-8 with TRBJ1-2, with D maybe TRBD1 (6 bases). Read coverage stops 3 residues before the CDR3 terminus; the germline J gene supplies the remainder. V gave up 1 base and J gave up 7 bases, with 22 bases separating them. The germline CDR1 and CDR2 sequences are SGHVS and FQNEAQ. CDR3 length: 17 amino acids. Filled out from reference TRBV7-8 and TRBJ1-2, the complete variable domain reads GAGVSQSPRYKVAKRGQDVALRCDPISGHVSLFWYQQALGQGPEFLTYFQNEAQLDKSGLPSDRFFAERPEGSVSTLKIQRTQQEDSAVYLCASSLGGAGAGSFGYTFGSGTRLTVV.

As regards this clone: The read ends 3 residues shy of where the CDR3 ends; the end is completed using the germline J gene. V and J are TRBV30 and TRBJ1-4; tentatively, D is TRBD1 (6 bases). Trimming took 4 bases from V and 7 from J, leaving 13 bases between them. CDR3 length: 13 residues. CDR1 is GTSNPN, CDR2 SVGIG, per germline (reference sequence). The CDR3 DNA, read in part, is TGTGCCTGGAACCGACAGGAAGCTGAAAAA. It specifies CAWNRQEAEK. The whole CDR3 sequence reads CAWNRQEAEKLFF.

As for this clone: The missing CDR3 end, 3 residues past where the read stops, is filled in from the germline J gene. The genes are TRBV18 and TRBJ2-7, with 10 bases matching TRBD1. The V and J ends lost 4 bases and 3 bases, in that order; junction bases with no gene match: 6. The CDR3 is made up of 15 amino acids. Germline-derived CDR1 and CDR2 are KGHSH and LQKENI. The sequenced part of the CDR3 DNA is TGTGCCAGCTCACTACGGACAGGGGGAATCTACGAG. Amino acid sequence: CASSLRTGGIYE. The entire CDR3 reads CASSLRTGGIYEQYF. The full variable domain, in which reference TRBV18 and TRBJ2-7 provide the parts outside the CDR3, is NAGVMQNPRHLVRRRGQEARLRCSPMKGHSHVYWYRQLPEEGLKFMVYLQKENIIDESGMPKERFSAEFPKEGPSILRIQQVVRGDSAAYFCASSLRTGGIYEQYFGPGTRLTVT.

The chain's CDR3 is CASSLGGSSYEQYF. The sequenced part of the CDR3 DNA is TGTGCCAGCTCACTAGGGGGTTCCTCCTACGAG. The V and J genes are TRBV18 and TRBJ2-7; tentative D call: TRBD1 (6 bases). Sequencing ends 3 residues short of the CDR3 end; the germline J gene provides the rest. With 4 bases removed from V and 0 bases from J, the gap between germline ends came to 10 bases. This CDR3 contains 14 residues. Looked up from germline, CDR1 is KGHSH and CDR2 is LQKENI.

A note on this clone: The read falls 3 residues short of the CDR3 end, and the missing part is taken from the germline J gene. This chain uses TRBV10-3 with TRBJ2-1; 12 bases align to TRBD2. The CDR3 covers 18 residues. The germline CDR1 and CDR2 sequences are ENHRY and SYGVKD. Trimming at V came to 2 bases and at J to 5 bases, leaving 10 bases not matched to a gene. CDR3 bases read: TGTGCCATCAGTGAGACCCTACTAGCGGGAGGCTCAAACAATGAG. The encoded protein is CAISETLLAGGSNNE. The whole CDR3 sequence is CAISETLLAGGSNNEQFF.

With regard to this clone: The CDR3 goes on 3 residues after the read ends, and that part is filled in from the germline J gene. V is TRBV30 and J is TRBJ2-2; no definite D call. Trimming removed 4 bases at V and 2 bases at J, with 8 bases between. Germline V gene data show CDR1 as GTSNPN and CDR2 as SVGIG (reference sequence). The CDR3 sequence is 13 residues long. The sequenced part of the CDR3 DNA is TGTGCCTGGACAGTCCTTAACACCGGGGAG. Encoded protein: CAWTVLNTGE. From start to end, the CDR3 is CAWTVLNTGELFF. Full variable domain (missing parts from reference TRBV30 and TRBJ2-2): SQTIHQWPATLVQPVGSPLSLECTVEGTSNPNLYWYRQAAGRGLQLLFYSVGIGQISSEVPQNLSASRPQDRQFILSSKKLLLSDSGFYLCAWTVLNTGELFFGEGSRLTVL.

Comment on this clone: Read coverage stops 3 residues before the CDR3 terminus; the germline J gene supplies the remainder. V and J are TRBV5-1 and TRBJ2-2; possible D gene TRBD2, 6 bases. V gave up 4 bases and J gave up 1 base, with 11 bases separating them. Germline loops: CDR1 SGHRS, CDR2 YFSETQ. This CDR3 spans 15 amino acids. CDR3 in amino acids: CASSPGLLNTGELFF. CDR3 DNA (partial): TGCGCCAGCAGCCCCGGACTATTGAACACCGGGGAG.

About this clone: The CDR3 end falls 3 residues outside the read, so it is completed with the germline J gene. The chain recombines TRBV19 with TRBJ2-5; 15 bases are a match to TRBD2. V lost 5 bases, J lost 5 bases, and 3 bases stayed unmatched. Germline V gene data show CDR1 as LNHDA and CDR2 as SQIVND (reference sequence). The CDR3 is 15 amino acids. The CDR3 loop reads CASSGLAGGEETQYF. The CDR3 bases that were read are TGTGCCAGTAGTGGACTAGCGGGAGGGGAGGAGACC.

Points on this clone: The read halts 3 residues ahead of the CDR3 end, with the missing end drawn from the germline J gene. The chain is built from TRBV5-1 and TRBJ1-2, with a weak D call TRBD1 (5 bases). This CDR3 has 14 residues. Trimming removed 4 bases at V and 1 base at J, with 11 bases between. Germline lookup yields CDR1 SGHRS and CDR2 YFSETQ. The CDR3 region is CASSVDGGNYGYTF. CDR3 DNA (partial): TGCGCCAGCAGCGTGGACGGGGGTAACTATGGC.

In the case of this clone: The read terminates 3 residues ahead of where the CDR3 ends, so the germline J gene completes it. The rearrangement uses TRBV30 and TRBJ2-1, with 9 nucleotides matching TRBD2. Per germline, CDR1 GTSNPN and CDR2 SVGIG (reference sequence). This CDR3 has 14 residues. Losses at the gene ends were 4 bases for V and 4 bases for J; bases not matched to a gene: 5. CDR3 region: CAWKSGRIYNEQFF. CDR3 DNA (partial): TGTGCCTGGAAAAGCGGGAGGATTTACAATGAG.

Points on this clone: The sequenced fragment ends 3 residues before the CDR3 boundary, so the rest is inferred from the germline J gene. V is TRBV10-1 and J is TRBJ2-7, with D uncertain. Germline V gives CDR1 WNHNN, CDR2 SYGVQD (reference sequence). Trimming cost V 5 bases and J 2 bases, with 4 bases left between them. This CDR3 comprises 11 residues. CDR3 residues: CASSPTYEQYF. The part of the CDR3 DNA that was read is TGCGCCAGCAGTCCTACCTACGAG.

In regard to this clone: The sequenced fragment ends 3 residues before the CDR3 boundary, so the rest is inferred from the germline J gene. The rearrangement joins TRBV5-1 to TRBJ1-1; tentative D call: TRBD1 (5 bases). The CDR3 runs to 14 residues. V dropped 4 bases and J dropped 5 bases, with 15 bases sitting between them. Germline CDR1 SGHRS, CDR2 YFSETQ. The covered CDR3 bases are TGCGCCAGCAGCCCCGGGCGGGGGGGGACTGAA. Its translation: CASSPGRGGTE. The full CDR3 sequence reads CASSPGRGGTEAFF. Full variable domain (rest looked up from reference TRBV5-1 and TRBJ1-1): KAGVTQTPRYLIKTRGQQVTLSCSPISGHRSVSWYQQTPGQGLQFLFEYFSETQRNKGNFPGRFSGRQFSNSRSEMNVSTLELGDSALYLCASSPGRGGTEAFFGQGTRLTVV.

For this clone: From the germline J gene comes the end of the CDR3, since the read stops 3 residues before it. This chain joins TRBV5-1 and TRBJ2-5; D might be TRBD1 (6 bases). V lost 4 bases and J lost 1, with 14 bases in between. The CDR3 spans 15 residues. CDR1 is SGHRS and CDR2 is YFSETQ in the germline V gene. CDR3 DNA (partial): TGCGCCAGCAGCCTGGAACAGGGACCCCAAGAGACC. Translating it yields CASSLEQGPQET. The complete CDR3 sequence is CASSLEQGPQETQYF.

A word on this clone: The read ends 3 residues before the CDR3 terminus; that terminus is restored from the germline J gene. This rearrangement joins TRBV19 to TRBJ2-7, with 8 bases identical to TRBD2. Germline V CDR1 and CDR2: LNHDA, SQIVND (reference sequence). With V trimmed by 0 bases and J by 4 bases, 5 bases remained unmatched. The CDR3 has 15 residues. The DNA read from the CDR3 is TGTGCCAGTAGTATAGAACAAGCGGGGGCTTACGAG. It specifies CASSIEQAGAYE. The complete CDR3 reads CASSIEQAGAYEQYF.